This entry describes one T cell receptor (beta chain). The sample originates from a study of blood T cell repertoires in COVID-19. Across the whole study: T cells, B-cell-depleted T cells, or PBMCs supplied cDNA or gDNA.

The method was immunoSEQ multiplex PCR; TCRdb's version includes in-frame clones alone and lacks a portion of them. The sample shows 180,000 or so clones, approximately 86% of them seen only once. Trimming stripped 0 bases from V and 0 bases from J, with 12 bases between. CDR1 and CDR2 from the germline V gene are MGHRA and YSYEKL. The CDR3 runs 16 residues. Specimen: peripheral blood. The rearrangement links TRBV4-1 to TRBJ2-7, with a weak D call TRBD1 (5 bases). This TCR came from a man aged 60-69 years with acute or convalescent COVID-19. CDR3 amino acids: CASSQDSGSLSYEQYF. The CDR3 region has the DNA TGCGCCAGCAGCCAAGATTCAGGGTCCCTCTCCTACGAGCAGTACTTC.